Below are 15 T cell receptor beta chains sequenced from a single sample in a study of cytomegalovirus exposure and HLA in healthy donors. 13 Jbeta primers and 60 Vbeta primers were used for the PCR. The table came from immunoSEQ multiplex PCR; TCRdb's copy has only in-frame clones and leaves some out. The sample lists around 180,000 clones, 80% to 90% seen once, with 2.4% in the top ten. The material sequenced was PBMCs. The receptors derive from a male donor in good health and CMV-seronegative.

The rearrangement links TRBV29-1 to TRBJ2-5; 9 nucleotides line up with TRBD1. J lost 6 bases, V lost 6 bases, and 8 bases had no gene match. CDR3 length: 13 residues. The germline CDR1 and CDR2 sequences are SQVTM and ANQGSEA. The CDR3: CSVRRTGEKTQYF. The CDR3 DNA is TGCAGCGTCCGACGGACAGGGGAAAAGACCCAGTACTTC.

This clone occurred a few times. The genes are TRBV5-6 and TRBJ2-1; 8 bases agree with TRBD2. The germline CDR1 and CDR2 sequences are SGHDT and YYEEEE. The CDR3 is 14 amino acids. J lost 4 bases, V lost 4 bases, and 4 bases had no gene match. DNA for the CDR3: TGTGCCAGCAGCGTAGCGGGAAGGTACAATGAGCAGTTCTTC. Translating gives CASSVAGRYNEQFF. Looking up the rest from reference TRBV5-6 and TRBJ2-1 gives the full variable domain: DAGVTQSPTHLIKTRGQQVTLRCSPKSGHDTVSWYQQALGQGPQFIFQYYEEEERQRGNFPDRFSGHQFPNYSSELNVNALLLGDSALYLCASSVAGRYNEQFFGPGTRLTVL.

The chain recombines TRBV5-1 with TRBJ2-1, with D possibly matching TRBD2 (6 bases). The CDR3 contains 15 residues. From germline, CDR1 is SGHRS and CDR2 YFSETQ. V gave up 0 bases and J gave up 8 bases, with 15 bases separating them. The CDR3 nucleotides read TGCGCCAGCAGCTTGGCACTAGCTTCCGCCGATGAGCAGTTCTTC. Protein: CASSLALASADEQFF. Together with reference TRBV5-1 and TRBJ2-1, the CDR3 gives the full variable domain: KAGVTQTPRYLIKTRGQQVTLSCSPISGHRSVSWYQQTPGQGLQFLFEYFSETQRNKGNFPGRFSGRQFSNSRSEMNVSTLELGDSALYLCASSLALASADEQFFGPGTRLTVL.

This sequence joins TRBV6-5 and TRBJ2-5; TRBD2 matches 12 bases. Trimming removed 9 bases from V and 4 bases from J; junction bases left unmatched: 3. The germline V gene has CDR1 MNHEY and CDR2 SVGAGI. The CDR3 contains 13 residues. The CDR3 nucleotides are TGTGCCAGTGGACTAGCGGGGATAGAGACCCAGTACTTC. Translated, it gives CASGLAGIETQYF.

V and J are TRBV10-3 and TRBJ2-7, with D possibly matching TRBD2 (6 bases). CDR3 size: 15 residues. Trimming took off 3 bases at V and 4 bases at J, with 16 bases between the two ends. Germline assignment: CDR1 ENHRY and CDR2 SYGVKD. As DNA, the CDR3 is TGTGCCATCAGTGATGATACCGGGGGAGTTTACGAGCAGTACTTC. Amino acids: CAISDDTGGVYEQYF.

The chain has TRBV28 and TRBJ2-3, with 10 bases that match TRBD2. CDR3 length: 16 amino acids. Trimming at V came to 6 bases and at J to 2 bases, leaving 8 bases not matched to a gene. CDR1 is MDHEN and CDR2 is SYDVKM in the germline V gene. The CDR3 DNA follows: TGTGCCAGCAGCCCGCCCACTAGCGGGAACACAGATACGCAGTATTTT. Protein: CASSPPTSGNTDTQYF.

This rearrangement joins TRBV28 to TRBJ2-5; TRBD1 is a possible D gene (7 bases). V was cut by 8 bases and J by 1 base, with 17 bases left in between. Germline CDR1 MDHEN, CDR2 SYDVKM. The CDR3 is 15 amino acids. CDR3 nucleotides: TGTGCCAGCCCGCCGAGGGGGGACAGCCAAGAGACCCAGTACTTC. It specifies CASPPRGDSQETQYF. Using reference TRBV28 and TRBJ2-5 for the parts outside the CDR3, the full variable domain is DVKVTQSSRYLVKRTGEKVFLECVQDMDHENMFWYRQDPGLGLRLIYFSYDVKMKEKGDIPEGYSVSREKKERFSLILESASTNQTSMYLCASPPRGDSQETQYFGPGTRLLVL.

This sequence joins TRBV29-1 and TRBJ2-7; TRBD1 matches 9 bases. The junction had 6 bases not matched to a gene; V was cut back by 6 bases and J by 3 bases. Germline lookup yields CDR1 SQVTM and CDR2 ANQGSEA. This CDR3 region has 13 residues. The CDR3 coding sequence is TGCAGCGTGGACGGACAGGGGCGCTACGAGCAGTACTTC. Protein: CSVDGQGRYEQYF.

This chain joins TRBV4-3 and TRBJ2-2, with D possibly being TRBD1 (5 bases). Germline assignment: CDR1 LGHNA and CDR2 YSLEER. CDR3 size: 14 residues. V dropped 0 bases and J dropped 4 bases, with 6 bases sitting between them. The CDR3 region has the DNA TGCGCCAGCAGCCAAGACAGGGCCACCGGGGAGCTGTTTTTT. It yields the protein CASSQDRATGELFF.

This clone was observed a few times. The chain has TRBV4-1 and TRBJ1-1; D uncertain. The CDR3 has 14 amino acids. The germline V gene encodes CDR1 MGHRA and CDR2 YSYEKL. V lost 2 bases to trimming and J lost 11 bases, with 18 bases between them. The CDR3 nucleotides read TGCGCCAGCAGCCAAATCGGAGCCAGCAACGGGGCTTTCTTT. Its translation: CASSQIGASNGAFF.

This sequence joins TRBV7-2 and TRBJ2-3, with 7 bases lining up with TRBD1. Germline CDR1 is SGHTA and CDR2 is FQGNSA. The CDR3 covers 14 residues. The V gene end was trimmed by 5 bases and the J gene end by 5 bases; junction bases not matched to a gene: 7. CDR3 loop: CASSPADRRDTQYF. The CDR3 coding sequence is TGTGCCAGCAGCCCTGCGGACAGGAGAGATACGCAGTATTTT. Variable domain in full (rest from reference TRBV7-2 and TRBJ2-3): GAGVSQSPSNKVTEKGKDVELRCDPISGHTALYWYRQSLGQGLEFLIYFQGNSAPDKSGLPSDRFSAERTGGSVSTLTIQRTQQEDSAVYLCASSPADRRDTQYFGPGTRLTVL.

Of note for this clone: One junction end disagrees with the germline gene, perhaps due to a read error. Other DNA sequences in the same sample also yield this CDR3. The rearrangement joins TRBV5-1 to TRBJ1-1, with D tentatively TRBD1 (5 bases). Germline V gives CDR1 SGHRS, CDR2 YFSETQ. The CDR3 is 15 residues long. The CDR3 loop reads CASSGGGRMNTEAFF. As DNA, the CDR3 is TGCGCCAGCAGCGGCGGGGGTAGAATGAACACCGAAGCTTTCTTT.

The table lists this clone with a few counts. The J gene is TRBJ2-3, the V gene TRBV6-1; TRBD1 matches 10 bases. The V gene's germline CDR1 is MNHNS and CDR2 SASEGT. With V trimmed by 8 bases and J by 6 bases, 5 bases remained unmatched. The CDR3 loop spans 13 amino acids. This CDR3 is CASGQGGLDTQYF. The CDR3 DNA follows: TGTGCCAGCGGACAGGGGGGATTGGATACGCAGTATTTT.

The rearrangement links TRBV5-1 to TRBJ2-5, with 11 positions matching TRBD1. V dropped 4 bases and J dropped 3; count of bases not matched to a gene: 5. In germline, CDR1 is SGHRS, CDR2 YFSETQ. This CDR3 contains 15 residues. The CDR3 reads CASSQGDRGEETQYF. The CDR3 DNA reads TGCGCCAGCAGCCAGGGGGACAGGGGGGAAGAGACCCAGTACTTC.

This chain joins TRBV7-2 and TRBJ2-3; TRBD2 matches 10 bases. The length of the CDR3 is 16 residues. V lost 6 bases and J lost 0; bases outside the gene matches: 6. Germline V gene sequence: CDR1 SGHTA, CDR2 FQGNSA. The CDR3 sequence: CASSFSGRLSTDTQYF. DNA of the CDR3: TGTGCCAGCAGTTTTAGCGGGAGGCTTAGCACAGATACGCAGTATTTT. The full variable domain, in which reference TRBV7-2 and TRBJ2-3 provide the parts outside the CDR3, is GAGVSQSPSNKVTEKGKDVELRCDPISGHTALYWYRQSLGQGLEFLIYFQGNSAPDKSGLPSDRFSAERTGGSVSTLTIQRTQQEDSAVYLCASSFSGRLSTDTQYFGPGTRLTVL.